This TCR beta chain was obtained from a study of blood T cell repertoires in COVID-19. Study in general: Samples taken during acute and convalescent COVID-19 were collected in the United States, Italy and Spain. PBMCs, B-cell-depleted T cells, or T cells were the source of the cDNA or gDNA that made up the material.

V was pared by 2 bases and J by 2 bases, with 17 bases between. The CDR3 loop spans 17 amino acids. Germline CDR1 reads MNHNS; CDR2 reads SASEGT. As originally analysed: Estimation of nucleated cell counts was performed using reference gene primer amplification. The repertoire was sequenced with immunoSEQ multiplex PCR; TCRdb's copy has only in-frame clones and lacks some. V, J and clone size derive from that table, while D and trimming were established from the DNA sequence. The table shows about 250,000 clones, with around nine tenths occurring only once. V gene TRBV6-1 combines with J gene TRBJ2-3; D may be TRBD1 (5 bases). The receptor comes from a man in his late teens or twenties with active or convalescent COVID-19. What was sequenced was peripheral blood. This CDR3 is CASSELGVGLNTDTQYF. The DNA for the CDR3 is TGTGCCAGCAGTGAATTAGGGGTTGGTTTAAACACAGATACGCAGTATTTT.